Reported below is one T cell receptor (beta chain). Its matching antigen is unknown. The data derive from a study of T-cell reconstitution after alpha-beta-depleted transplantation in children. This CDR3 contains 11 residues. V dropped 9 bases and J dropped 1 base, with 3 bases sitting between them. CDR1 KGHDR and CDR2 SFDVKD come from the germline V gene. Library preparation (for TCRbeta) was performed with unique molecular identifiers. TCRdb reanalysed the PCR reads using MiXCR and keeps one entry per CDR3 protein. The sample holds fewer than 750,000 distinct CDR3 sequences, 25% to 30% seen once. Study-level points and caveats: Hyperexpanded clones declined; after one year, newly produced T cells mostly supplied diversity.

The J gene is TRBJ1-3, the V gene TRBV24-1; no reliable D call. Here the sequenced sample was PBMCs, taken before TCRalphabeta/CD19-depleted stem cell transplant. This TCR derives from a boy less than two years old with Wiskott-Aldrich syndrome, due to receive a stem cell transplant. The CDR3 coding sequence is TGTGCCACCGGATCTGGAAACACCATATATTTT. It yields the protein CATGSGNTIYF.